One and the same sample provided the 9 T cell receptor beta chains below, sequenced in a study of cytomegalovirus exposure and HLA in healthy donors. PCR employed 60 Vbeta and 13 Jbeta primers. Sequenced by immunoSEQ multiplex PCR; TCRdb stores in-frame clones only, minus some. Among 200,000 to 250,000 clones listed, approximately 88% were seen once. The sequencing input was PBMCs. All receptors derive from a boy aged 2 to 9 in good health and CMV-seronegative.

J is TRBJ2-7 and V is TRBV5-5; the D gene is possibly TRBD2 (6 bases). Trimming cost V 2 bases and J 7 bases, with 16 bases left between them. From germline, CDR1 is SGHKS and CDR2 YYEKEE (reference sequence). The CDR3 is made up of 14 amino acids. CDR3 DNA: TGTGCCAGCAGCTTCGGGACCCGGGACTTGGAGCAGTACTTC. Its translation is CASSFGTRDLEQYF. Looking up the rest from reference TRBV5-5 and TRBJ2-7 gives the full variable domain: DAGVTQSPTHLIKTRGQQVTLRCSPISGHKSVSWYQQVLGQGPQFIFQYYEKEERGRGNFPDRFSARQFPNYSSELNVNALLLGDSALYLCASSFGTRDLEQYFGPGTRLTVT.

The chain is built from TRBV9 and TRBJ1-6; no firm D call. Germline V lookup: CDR1 SGDLS, CDR2 YYNGEE. This CDR3 region has 15 residues. V lost 6 bases and J lost 8, with 18 bases in between. CDR3: CASTGGTLGDSPLHF. Written as DNA, the CDR3 is TGTGCCAGCACCGGCGGTACACTCGGCGATTCACCCCTCCACTTT.

The V gene is TRBV5-4, the J gene TRBJ2-7; the D gene is possibly TRBD2 (5 bases). Germline lookup yields CDR1 SGHNT and CDR2 YYREEE (reference sequence). V was trimmed by 0 bases and J by 2 bases, leaving 9 bases between them. The CDR3 spans 14 residues. DNA for the CDR3: TGTGCCAGCAGCTTGGGAGGGCCTACCTACGAGCAGTACTTC. Translation: CASSLGGPTYEQYF. Drawing the rest from reference TRBV5-4 and TRBJ2-7, the complete variable domain is ETGVTQSPTHLIKTRGQQVTLRCSSQSGHNTVSWYQQALGQGPQFIFQYYREEENGRGNFPPRFSGLQFPNYSSELNVNALELDDSALYLCASSLGGPTYEQYFGPGTRLTVT.

The rearrangement links TRBV5-1 to TRBJ2-3; 8 positions match TRBD2. The germline V gene encodes CDR1 SGHRS and CDR2 YFSETQ. V lost 2 bases to trimming and J lost 2 bases; unmatched junction nucleotides: 7. The CDR3 is 16 residues long. In nucleotides, the CDR3 is TGCGCCAGCAGCTTAAACAGCGGGGGCTACACAGATACGCAGTATTTT. It specifies CASSLNSGGYTDTQYF.

The chain combines TRBV5-4 with TRBJ2-3; tentatively, D is TRBD2 (5 bases). The V gene lost 2 bases and the J gene lost 4 bases, with 11 bases spanning the gap. CDR1 SGHNT and CDR2 YYREEE come from the germline V gene (reference sequence). The CDR3 has 14 residues. The CDR3: CASSLRAAPDTQYF. In nucleotides, the CDR3 is TGTGCCAGCAGCTTAAGAGCGGCCCCAGATACGCAGTATTTT.

This clone was found once. The V gene is TRBV18, the J gene TRBJ2-5; 9 positions agree with TRBD1. This CDR3 is built from 17 residues. Germline-derived CDR1 and CDR2 are KGHSH and LQKENI. V was clipped by 5 bases and J by 5 bases; unmatched bases: 15. The chain's CDR3 is CASSTRPGQGPSETQYF. The CDR3 DNA is TGTGCCAGCTCAACCCGCCCGGGACAGGGTCCTTCGGAGACCCAGTACTTC.

This clone was detected only once. The chain uses TRBV4-2 and TRBJ1-2; 8 positions match TRBD1. Germline V CDR1 and CDR2: LGHNA, YNFKEQ. V shed 0 bases, J shed 3 bases, and the junction held 3 bases outside the gene matches. There are 15 residues in the CDR3. As DNA, the CDR3 is TGTGCCAGCAGCCAAGACAGGGGGCTGGACTATGGCTACACCTTC. Protein sequence: CASSQDRGLDYGYTF.

The chain uses TRBV4-1 and TRBJ2-7; 8 nucleotides match TRBD2. The V gene end was trimmed by 0 bases and the J gene end by 2 bases; junction bases not matched to a gene: 9. CDR3 length: 17 residues. The V gene's germline CDR1 is MGHRA and CDR2 YSYEKL. The CDR3, as DNA: TGCGCCAGCAGCCAAGATGGGGGGACTAGTAGAACCTACGAGCAGTACTTC. This gives the protein CASSQDGGTSRTYEQYF.

The chain is built from TRBV7-3 and TRBJ1-1, with D tentatively TRBD1 (5 bases). Trimming took 2 bases from V and 6 from J, leaving 13 bases between them. This CDR3 spans 14 amino acids. Per germline, CDR1 SGHTA and CDR2 FQGTGA. CDR3 sequence: CASSLLGGDPEAFF. Written as DNA, the CDR3 is TGTGCCAGCAGCTTATTAGGAGGGGACCCTGAAGCTTTCTTT.